This T cell receptor beta chain was obtained from a study of cytomegalovirus exposure and HLA in healthy donors. Findings of the study overall: A highly shared variant cluster was judged a likely technical artifact.

A word on this clone: Its specificity is not known.

PCR amplification relied on 60 Vbeta primers (plus 13 Jbeta primers). Assay used: immunoSEQ multiplex PCR; TCRdb lists only in-frame clones, some missing. The sample has about 100,000 clones; roughly 77% are singletons. The sequenced sample was PBMCs. This receptor was taken from a woman in her forties or fifties in good health and CMV-seropositive.

CDR3 region: CASSVAGGGYEQYF. The CDR3 nucleotides are TGTGCCAGCAGCGTAGCTGGGGGGGGGTACGAGCAGTACTTC. The gene calls are TRBV9 and TRBJ2-7; 7 positions agree with TRBD2. Germline CDR1 and CDR2: SGDLS and YYNGEE. The V gene end was trimmed by 0 bases and the J gene end by 4 bases; junction bases not matched to a gene: 4. The CDR3 has 14 residues.